Shown below are 17 T cell receptor beta chains from a single sample sequenced in a study of blood T cell repertoires in COVID-19. Here immunoSEQ multiplex PCR was the method, and the copy in TCRdb shows in-frame clones only, minus some. The table lists under 200,000 clones, roughly four fifths of them singletons. Sequencing was performed on PBMCs or T cells enriched from blood (not recorded which). The receptors were sampled from a middle-aged man who had recovered from COVID-19.

The gene calls are TRBV6-5 and TRBJ1-6; D gene uncertain. The germline CDR1 and CDR2 sequences are MNHEY and SVGAGI. Trimming removed 6 bases from V and 3 bases from J, with 12 bases in between. CDR3 length equals 15 residues. CDR3 sequence: CASRPERDYNSPLHF. CDR3 DNA sequence: TGTGCCAGCAGACCCGAACGAGACTATAATTCACCCCTCCACTTT.

The chain uses TRBV27 and TRBJ2-5; 14 positions agree with TRBD2. V shed 6 bases, J shed 14 bases, and the junction held 11 bases outside the gene matches. The CDR3 totals 14 residues. Looked up from germline, CDR1 is MNHEY and CDR2 is SMNVEV (reference sequence). CDR3 region: CASRPRTSGGKLYF. Here the CDR3 DNA reads TGTGCCAGCAGGCCGAGGACTAGCGGGGGGAAATTATACTTC.

The V and J genes are TRBV4-2 and TRBJ2-5, with D hard to call. CDR3 length: 14 amino acids. V was trimmed by 0 bases and J by 5 bases, leaving 10 bases between them. Germline V gene lookup returns CDR1 LGHNA and CDR2 YNFKEQ. The CDR3 bases are TGTGCCAGCAGCCAAGATCGGAGAAGGGAGACCCAGTACTTC. As protein: CASSQDRRRETQYF.

This chain uses TRBV6-5 with TRBJ1-1; no clear D. Trimming removed 6 bases from V and 0 bases from J, with 8 bases in between. The CDR3 runs 13 residues. CDR1 MNHEY and CDR2 SVGAGI come from the germline V gene. The CDR3 is CASSIDMNTEAFF. The DNA for the CDR3 is TGTGCCAGCAGCATTGACATGAACACTGAAGCTTTCTTT.

The chain has TRBV9 and TRBJ2-1, with D possibly TRBD2 on 6 matching bases. Germline CDR1 is SGDLS and CDR2 is YYNGEE. This CDR3 has 14 residues. The V end lost 4 bases, the J end lost 2 bases, and 10 bases lay between the germline ends. CDR3: CASSPGVTYNEQFF. CDR3 bases: TGTGCCAGCAGCCCGGGAGTTACCTACAATGAGCAGTTCTTC.

J is TRBJ1-4 and V is TRBV4-2, with 7 nucleotides matching TRBD1. V lost 1 base and J lost 5; bases outside the gene matches: 4. Germline CDR1 and CDR2: LGHNA and YNFKEQ. This CDR3 comprises 15 residues. The CDR3 DNA reads as TGTGCCAGCAGCCAAGCCGACAGGGTAAATGAAAAACTGTTTTTT. This codes for CASSQADRVNEKLFF.

The genes are TRBV5-4 and TRBJ2-2, with 8 positions matching TRBD1. The CDR3 is 16 residues long. With 0 bases clipped from V and 3 bases from J, the junction kept 4 bases outside the gene matches. Germline CDR1 reads SGHNT; CDR2 reads YYREEE (reference sequence). The CDR3 coding sequence is TGTGCCAGCAGCTTGGTTGGGACAGGATACACCGGGGAGCTGTTTTTT. Translating gives CASSLVGTGYTGELFF.

The rearrangement links TRBV5-5 to TRBJ1-5, with a tentative D call TRBD1 (5 bases). Per the germline V gene, CDR1 is SGHKS and CDR2 is YYEKEE (reference sequence). The V end lost 2 bases, the J end lost 5 bases, and 11 bases lay between the germline ends. The CDR3 extends over 14 amino acids. CDR3 region: CASSFTDSHQPQHF. DNA for the CDR3: TGTGCCAGCAGCTTCACCGACAGCCATCAGCCCCAGCATTTT.

This clone was seen only a few times. The chain combines TRBV5-1 with TRBJ2-2, with TRBD1 identical over 8 bases. CDR3 length equals 15 residues. J was trimmed by 6 bases and V by 5 bases; bases with no gene match: 9. The V gene's germline CDR1 is SGHRS and CDR2 YFSETQ. The CDR3, as DNA: TGCGCCAGCAGACCAGACAGGGGAAGGGCCGGGGAGCTGTTTTTT. Its protein product is CASRPDRGRAGELFF.

The chain joins TRBV9 to TRBJ2-7; perhaps TRBD2 as D (7 bases). This CDR3 has 15 amino acids. Looked up from germline, CDR1 is SGDLS and CDR2 is YYNGEE. Between the trimmed V and J ends, which lost 2 bases and 4 bases, there was a span of 16 bases. CDR3 amino acids: CASSVRGGSRYEQYF. The CDR3 nucleotides read TGTGCCAGCAGCGTGAGGGGGGGCTCAAGGTACGAGCAGTACTTC.

In its sample, this clone was seen once. The rearrangement uses TRBV10-1 and TRBJ2-6; D may be TRBD2 (5 bases). Deletions cut 0 bases from V and 4 bases from J, with 16 bases between. CDR1 WNHNN and CDR2 SYGVQD come from the germline V gene (reference sequence). There are 18 residues in the CDR3. CDR3 DNA: TGCGCCAGCAGTGAGTCGATCTTTCTAGGGAGCGGGGCCAACGTCCTGACTTTC. Translated, it gives CASSESIFLGSGANVLTF.

This chain links TRBV5-1 with TRBJ1-1; D is possibly TRBD1 (5 bases). In germline, CDR1 is SGHRS, CDR2 YFSETQ. CDR3 length equals 12 residues. V was clipped by 0 bases and J by 7 bases, with 7 bases between them. CDR3 DNA: TGCGCCAGCAGCTTGGAGGGGCTTGAAGCTTTCTTT. It is translated as CASSLEGLEAFF.

This clone has just a few counts. The chain couples TRBV7-2 to TRBJ1-4; a possible D gene is TRBD1 (5 bases). Between the trimmed V and J ends, which lost 4 bases and 4 bases, there was a span of 13 bases. The CDR3 is made up of 15 amino acids. Germline CDR1 is SGHTA and CDR2 is FQGNSA. CDR3 sequence: CASSSSWGGNEKLFF. CDR3 coding DNA: TGTGCCAGCAGCTCATCATGGGGCGGTAATGAAAAACTGTTTTTT.

The count of this clone is one. This rearrangement joins TRBV28 to TRBJ2-7; 9 bases match TRBD1. The CDR3 spans 14 residues. Per the germline V gene, CDR1 is MDHEN and CDR2 is SYDVKM. The V segment lost 6 bases and the J segment 5 bases; nucleotides outside the gene matches: 8. CDR3 sequence: CASSPGQGPHEQYF. The CDR3 DNA follows: TGTGCCAGCAGCCCGGGACAGGGTCCCCACGAGCAGTACTTC. Drawing the rest from reference TRBV28 and TRBJ2-7, the complete variable domain is DVKVTQSSRYLVKRTGEKVFLECVQDMDHENMFWYRQDPGLGLRLIYFSYDVKMKEKGDIPEGYSVSREKKERFSLILESASTNQTSMYLCASSPGQGPHEQYFGPGTRLTVT.

This clone was picked up a small number of times. J is TRBJ1-1 and V is TRBV28; no firm D call. The CDR3 loop spans 11 amino acids. Trimming removed 8 bases from V and 1 base from J, with 5 bases in between. Germline lookup yields CDR1 MDHEN and CDR2 SYDVKM. CDR3 amino acids: CASQANTEAFF. In DNA, the CDR3 is TGTGCCAGCCAAGCGAACACTGAAGCTTTCTTT.

This chain links TRBV7-2 with TRBJ1-3; 7 bases align to TRBD1. CDR1 SGHTA and CDR2 FQGNSA come from the germline V gene. The length of the CDR3 is 16 residues. Losses at the gene ends were 5 bases for V and 0 bases for J; bases not matched to a gene: 7. The CDR3 DNA is TGTGCCAGCAGCGCGGGACAGCTTTCCTCTGGAAACACCATATATTTT. It translates to CASSAGQLSSGNTIYF.

The chain combines TRBV10-3 with TRBJ2-3; no clear D. The germline V gene encodes CDR1 ENHRY and CDR2 SYGVKD. V shed 5 bases and J shed 0 bases, with 24 bases lying between them. This CDR3 is built from 19 residues. CDR3: CAISPLEFSRGRSTDTQYF. In nucleotides, the CDR3 is TGTGCCATCAGTCCCTTGGAATTCAGTAGAGGCAGAAGCACAGATACGCAGTATTTT.